The 12 T cell receptor beta chains in this list originate from one sample, sequenced in a study of blood T cell repertoires in COVID-19 (dated by TCRdb to 2020 to 2021). Library creation used the immunoSEQ multiplex PCR assay. The clones in this table, taken by TCRdb from immuneACCESS, are in-frame only. Not every clone is retained; where verified, under half of the shortfall comes from an unresolved V gene, and the cause of the rest is unknown. The sample table shows about 240,000 clones, and over 65% are seen once. Around 3.4% of the sample comes from the top ten. The specimen was peripheral blood. The receptors shown here come from a woman of 80 years or more with acute or convalescent COVID-19.

This sequence joins TRBV2 and TRBJ2-4; no reliable D call. The CDR3 length is 14 residues. V lost 4 bases and J 3 bases, leaving 10 bases between the germline ends. The V gene's germline CDR1 is SNHLY and CDR2 FYNNEI. This chain's CDR3 is CASSGSWSKNIQYF. The CDR3 nucleotides are TGTGCCAGCAGTGGGTCATGGAGCAAAAACATTCAGTACTTC.

This clone has only a few counts. This chain links TRBV27 with TRBJ1-1; possibly TRBD1 for D (5 bases). This CDR3 spans 14 amino acids. Germline V gene lookup returns CDR1 MNHEY and CDR2 SMNVEV (reference sequence). The V gene lost 5 bases and the J gene lost 0 bases, with 10 bases spanning the gap. The CDR3 sequence: CASSRIGVNTEAFF. CDR3 sequence (DNA): TGTGCCAGCAGTAGGATAGGGGTGAACACTGAAGCTTTCTTT.

The chain uses TRBV5-1 and TRBJ1-2; 8 bases line up with TRBD1. The CDR3 loop spans 13 amino acids. The V segment lost 4 bases and the J segment 5 bases; nucleotides outside the gene matches: 4. Germline loops: CDR1 SGHRS, CDR2 YFSETQ. The CDR3 loop reads CASSEQGDYGYTF. The CDR3 nucleotides read TGCGCCAGCAGCGAACAGGGGGATTATGGCTACACCTTC.

This rearrangement joins TRBV3-1 (or the pseudogene TRBV3-2) to TRBJ2-5, with a tentative D call TRBD1 (7 bases). CDR1 is LGHDT, CDR2 YNNKEL, per germline (reference sequence). V was cut by 8 bases and J by 7 bases, with 11 bases left in between. The CDR3 extends over 11 amino acids. CDR3 nucleotides: TGTGCCAGCGCTCAGGGGGGGACCCAGTACTTC. It specifies CASAQGGTQYF.

J is TRBJ2-7 and V is TRBV25-1; 12 nucleotides line up with TRBD1. Per the germline V gene, CDR1 is MGHDK and CDR2 is SYGVNS. The CDR3 runs to 15 residues. After removal of 4 bases from V and 7 bases from J, the junction contained 8 bases not matched to a gene. DNA for the CDR3: TGTGCCAGCAGTGGGGACAGGGGGCAGCGAGGGGAGCAGTACTTC. Translating it yields CASSGDRGQRGEQYF.

The chain couples TRBV6-1 to TRBJ2-2; a possible D gene is TRBD1 (6 bases). This CDR3 region has 15 residues. CDR1 MNHNS and CDR2 SASEGT come from the germline V gene. V was clipped by 2 bases and J by 4 bases, with 11 bases between them. The DNA for the CDR3 is TGTGCCAGCAGTGAAACAGGGTATGGCACCGGGGAGCTGTTTTTT. It translates to CASSETGYGTGELFF.

The rearrangement joins TRBV4-1 to TRBJ1-1; 8 bases match TRBD1. The germline CDR1 and CDR2 sequences are MGHRA and YSYEKL. This CDR3 has 13 residues. Germline trimming cut 4 bases from V and 4 bases from J; bases unmatched to any gene: 2. The CDR3 sequence is CASSRQGSTEAFF. Here the CDR3 DNA reads TGCGCCAGCAGCCGACAGGGGTCCACTGAAGCTTTCTTT.

The V gene is TRBV18, the J gene TRBJ2-6, with TRBD1 as a possible D gene (6 bases). Germline CDR1 and CDR2: KGHSH and LQKENI. This CDR3 comprises 16 residues. V was pared by 2 bases and J by 1 base, with 9 bases between. For the CDR3, the DNA is TGTGCCAGCTCACCAATAGGGGGATCTGGGGCCAACGTCCTGACTTTC. Protein: CASSPIGGSGANVLTF.

The chain carries TRBV20-1 and TRBJ2-5; D is undetermined. The CDR3 length is 14 residues. V was pared by 3 bases and J by 5 bases, with 16 bases between. Per germline, CDR1 DFQATT and CDR2 SNEGSKA (reference sequence). The CDR3 spells CSASDESAWETQYF. As DNA, the CDR3 is TGCAGTGCTAGTGACGAGAGCGCTTGGGAGACCCAGTACTTC.

V usage is TRBV4-3 and J usage is TRBJ1-5, with D perhaps TRBD1 (5 bases). The CDR3 length is 19 residues. Trimming shortened V by 0 bases and J by 1 base, and 19 bases separated the two germline ends. Germline lookup yields CDR1 LGHNA and CDR2 YSLEER. The CDR3 coding sequence is TGCGCCAGCAGCCAAGATTTGTTGGTGGGGGGAGTGAGCAATCAGCCCCAGCATTTT. This translates into CASSQDLLVGGVSNQPQHF.

The chain links TRBV7-2 to TRBJ1-6, with a possible D match to TRBD1 (5 bases). The V end lost 1 base, the J end lost 9 bases, and 13 bases lay between the germline ends. The CDR3 contains 15 residues. Germline CDR1 SGHTA, CDR2 FQGNSA. CDR3: CASSLEMGPGSPLHF. In nucleotides, the CDR3 is TGTGCCAGCAGCTTAGAGATGGGGCCAGGTTCACCCCTCCACTTT.

This chain uses TRBV7-2 with TRBJ2-1, with 7 bases aligning to TRBD2. CDR3 size: 14 residues. The V and J ends lost 5 bases and 1 base, in that order; junction bases with no gene match: 2. CDR1 is SGHTA and CDR2 is FQGNSA in the germline V gene. The CDR3 region is CASSGGGSYNEQFF. CDR3 nucleotides: TGTGCCAGCAGCGGGGGGGGATCCTACAATGAGCAGTTCTTC.